This is a list of T cell receptor beta chains from one sample in a study of T cells in localized non-small cell lung cancer. TCRdb's table, derived via immunoSEQ multiplex PCR, lists solely in-frame clones and lacks some. The table has tens of thousands of clones, just over 90% seen once. Sequencing was performed on peripheral blood, taken before any cancer treatment. These receptors were collected from a man aged 40 to 70 with stage I lung adenocarcinoma. Each CDR3 is given with its conserved first and last residue. D genes are given only for firm matches. Clone size is given for some rows only: seen once, a few or many times, or a class if the clone is expanded.

.	.	TRBV28	TRBJ1-1	CASSWGGTKAFF	TGTGCCAGCAGTTGGGGGGGGACGAAAGCTTTCTTT
.	.	TRBV7-9	TRBJ1-4	CASSSSSRGLEKLFF	.
.	TRBD2	TRBV12-5	TRBJ2-7	CASGGCGRVLLGDEQYF	TGTGCTAGTGGAGGATGCGGGAGGGTCCTTTTGGGGGACGAGCAGTACTTC
.	.	TRBV28	TRBJ1-2	CASKAYLNYGYTF	TGTGCCAGCAAGGCTTACTTGAACTATGGCTACACCTTC
.	.	TRBV29-1	TRBJ1-2	CSVEFQGGYTF	TGCAGCGTTGAATTCCAGGGAGGCTACACCTTC
.	.	TRBV6-1	TRBJ2-5	CASSDAGTASTGGETQYF	TGTGCCAGCAGTGACGCCGGGACAGCATCGACGGGGGGAGAGACCCAGTACTTC
.	TRBD2	TRBV10-3	TRBJ2-7	CAISDHDNLLANYEQYF	TGTGCCATCAGTGACCACGACAATTTACTAGCGAACTACGAGCAGTACTTC
.	.	TRBV7-2	TRBJ2-1	CASSRTRNEQFF	TGTGCCAGCAGCCGGACTCGTAATGAGCAGTTCTTC
.	.	TRBV19	TRBJ1-1	CASSIGRGNTEAFF	TGTGCCAGTAGTATAGGCAGGGGAAACACTGAAGCTTTCTTT
.	.	TRBV6-5	TRBJ2-7	CASSSWTDYEQYF	TGTGCCAGCAGTTCGTGGACAGACTACGAGCAGTACTTC
.	.	TRBV11-2	TRBJ2-1	CASSFSVRALAYNEQFF	TGTGCCAGCAGCTTTAGTGTTCGTGCCCTAGCATACAATGAGCAGTTCTTC
.	TRBD2	TRBV19	TRBJ2-3	CASSTLSGRAGTDTQYF	TGTGCCAGTAGTACCCTTAGCGGGAGGGCCGGGACAGATACGCAGTATTTT
.	TRBD2	TRBV5-4	TRBJ2-2	CASSSGTRGGGRLTGELFF	TGTGCCAGCAGCTCCGGGACCAGGGGCGGCGGGAGGTTAACCGGGGAGCTGTTTTTT
.	TRBD2	TRBV12-5	TRBJ2-3	CASGDSSGRAPDTQYF	TGTGCTAGTGGTGACAGTAGCGGGAGGGCCCCAGATACGCAGTATTTT
once	.	TRBV11-3	TRBJ2-3	CASSFSQTDTQYF	TGTGCCAGCAGCTTTTCCCAAACAGATACGCAGTATTTT
.	TRBD1	TRBV6-5	TRBJ1-1	CASRSTGKNTEAFF	TGTGCCAGCAGGTCGACAGGGAAAAACACTGAAGCTTTCTTT
.	TRBD1	TRBV5-1	TRBJ2-2	CASSLHYRGNTGELFF	TGCGCCAGCAGCCTTCACTACAGGGGGAACACCGGGGAGCTGTTTTTT
.	TRBD2	TRBV4-1	TRBJ2-4	CASSPSGTSGKNIQYF	TGCGCCAGCAGCCCTTCCGGGACTAGCGGGAAAAACATTCAGTACTTC
.	TRBD1	TRBV19	TRBJ2-5	CASSIGDSSFLWETQYF	TGTGCCAGTAGTATAGGGGACAGTTCATTTCTTTGGGAGACCCAGTACTTC
.	.	TRBV11-3	TRBJ2-1	CASSPLNNEQFF	TGTGCCAGCAGCCCCCTCAACAATGAGCAGTTCTTC
.	TRBD1	TRBV18	TRBJ1-1	CASSPPGGNTEAFF	TGTGCCAGCTCACCGCCAGGGGGAAACACTGAAGCTTTCTTT
.	.	TRBV6-1	TRBJ1-1	CASSEAGTRNTEAFF	TGTGCCAGCAGTGAAGCCGGGACAAGGAACACTGAAGCTTTCTTT
.	.	TRBV30	TRBJ2-4	CAWRRGGRDKNIQYF	TGTGCCTGGAGACGAGGGGGGAGGGACAAAAACATTCAGTACTTC
.	.	TRBV28	TRBJ2-3	CASTPGLAEDTQYF	TGTGCCAGCACCCCAGGCCTAGCCGAAGATACGCAGTATTTT
.	TRBD1	TRBV6-5	TRBJ1-1	CASRQYRGTWTEAFF	TGTGCCAGCAGGCAATACAGGGGTACGTGGACTGAAGCTTTCTTT
.	.	TRBV4-3	TRBJ2-3	CASSPKGIGGTAADTQYF	TGCGCCAGCAGCCCTAAGGGGATTGGGGGTACCGCTGCAGATACGCAGTATTTT
.	.	TRBV12-5	TRBJ2-3	CASGLVQGPGGTDTQYF	TGTGCTAGTGGTTTGGTTCAGGGCCCTGGGGGCACAGATACGCAGTATTTT
.	.	TRBV10-2	TRBJ2-5	CASTVRGKETQYF	TGCGCCAGCACCGTAAGGGGGAAAGAGACCCAGTACTTC
.	TRBD2	TRBV12-5	TRBJ2-7	CASGGGSTYEQYF	TGTGCTAGTGGCGGCGGGAGTACCTACGAGCAGTACTTC
.	.	TRBV9	TRBJ2-3	CASSVELGETDTQYF	TGTGCCAGCAGCGTAGAACTCGGAGAGACAGATACGCAGTATTTT
.	.	TRBV4-1	TRBJ2-3	CASSQRAAGPTVIDTQYF	TGCGCCAGCAGCCAGAGGGCGGCGGGACCGACAGTCATAGATACGCAGTATTTT
.	.	TRBV19	TRBJ1-4	CASSIAPTGGNEKLFF	TGTGCCAGTAGTATAGCCCCGACGGGAGGTAATGAAAAACTGTTTTTT
.	TRBD2	TRBV5-4	TRBJ2-3	CASSQGGLAGGTDTQYF	TGTGCCAGCAGCCAGGGGGGGCTAGCGGGAGGCACAGATACGCAGTATTTT
.	.	TRBV9	TRBJ1-6	CASSVDPLRGSPLHF	TGTGCCAGCAGCGTAGACCCCTTGCGGGGTTCACCCCTCCACTTT
.	TRBD1	TRBV5-1	TRBJ2-3	CASSFGDRGPWDTQYF	TGCGCCAGCAGCTTTGGGGACAGGGGGCCTTGGGATACGCAGTATTTT
.	.	TRBV27	TRBJ1-4	CASSFGGATNEKLFF	TGTGCCAGCAGTTTCGGGGGGGCGACTAATGAAAAACTGTTTTTT
once	.	TRBV27	TRBJ2-3	CASSPNPWGDTQYF	TGTGCCAGCAGTCCCAATCCCTGGGGAGATACGCAGTATTTT
.	TRBD2	TRBV11-3	TRBJ2-1	CASSPRLAGGPTIEQFF	TGTGCCAGCAGCCCCCGACTAGCGGGAGGGCCTACAATTGAGCAGTTCTTC
.	TRBD2	TRBV29-1	TRBJ2-1	CSVQAGGGAYNEQFF	TGCAGCGTTCAGGCTGGGGGAGGGGCCTACAATGAGCAGTTCTTC
.	.	TRBV7-2	TRBJ1-2	CASSFTVNYGYTF	TGTGCCAGCAGCTTTACTGTGAACTATGGCTACACCTTC
.	.	TRBV5-4	TRBJ2-1	CASSSNQQGNEQFF	TGTGCCAGCAGCTCTAACCAACAGGGCAATGAGCAGTTCTTC
.	.	TRBV14	TRBJ2-7	CASSQATLYEQYF	TGTGCCAGCAGCCAAGCGACCTTGTACGAGCAGTACTTC
.	.	TRBV6-5	TRBJ2-1	CASSSPGSSYNEQFF	TGTGCCAGCAGTTCGCCAGGAAGCTCCTACAATGAGCAGTTCTTC
.	.	TRBV29-1	TRBJ1-1	CSLLVAAEAFF	TGCAGCTTATTGGTGGCCGCTGAAGCTTTCTTT
.	.	TRBV11-3	TRBJ2-6	CASSGGPTGANVLTF	TGTGCCAGCAGCGGGGGACCTACTGGGGCCAACGTCCTGACTTTC
.	TRBD1	TRBV7-3	TRBJ2-3	CASSLTGPGQSTDTQYF	TGTGCCAGCAGCTTAACGGGTCCGGGACAGAGCACAGATACGCAGTATTTT
.	TRBD1	TRBV7-2	TRBJ2-7	CASRPPGQINEQYF	TGTGCCAGCAGACCGCCGGGACAGATTAACGAGCAGTACTTC